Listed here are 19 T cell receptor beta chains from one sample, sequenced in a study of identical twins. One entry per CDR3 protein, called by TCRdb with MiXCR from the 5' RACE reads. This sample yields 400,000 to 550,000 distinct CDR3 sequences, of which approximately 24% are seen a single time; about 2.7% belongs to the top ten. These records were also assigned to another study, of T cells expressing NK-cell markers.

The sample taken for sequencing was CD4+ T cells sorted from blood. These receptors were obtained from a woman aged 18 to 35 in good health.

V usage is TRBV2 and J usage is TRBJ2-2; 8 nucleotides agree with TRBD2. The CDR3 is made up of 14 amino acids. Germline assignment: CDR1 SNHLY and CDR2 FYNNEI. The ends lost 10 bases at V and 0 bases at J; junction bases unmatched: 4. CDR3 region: CATTRGANTGELFF. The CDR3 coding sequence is TGTGCCACGACGCGGGGGGCGAACACCGGGGAGCTGTTTTTT.

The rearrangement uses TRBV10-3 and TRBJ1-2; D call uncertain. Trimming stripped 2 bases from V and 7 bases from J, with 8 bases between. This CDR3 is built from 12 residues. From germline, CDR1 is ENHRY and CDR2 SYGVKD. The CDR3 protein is CAISEPRGGYTF. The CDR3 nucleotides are TGTGCCATCAGTGAGCCACGGGGTGGCTACACCTTC.

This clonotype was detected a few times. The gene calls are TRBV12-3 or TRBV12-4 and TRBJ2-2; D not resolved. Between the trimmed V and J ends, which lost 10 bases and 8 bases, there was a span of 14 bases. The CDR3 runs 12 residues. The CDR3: CATRIGSGELFF. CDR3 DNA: TGTGCCACTCGGATCGGTTCTGGGGAGCTGTTTTTT.

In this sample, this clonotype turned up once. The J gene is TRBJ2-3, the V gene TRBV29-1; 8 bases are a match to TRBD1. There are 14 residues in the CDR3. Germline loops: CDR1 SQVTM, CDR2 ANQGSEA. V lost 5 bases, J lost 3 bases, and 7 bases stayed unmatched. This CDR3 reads CSVKGQGGTDTQYF. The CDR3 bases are TGCAGCGTTAAAGGACAGGGCGGTACAGATACGCAGTATTTT.

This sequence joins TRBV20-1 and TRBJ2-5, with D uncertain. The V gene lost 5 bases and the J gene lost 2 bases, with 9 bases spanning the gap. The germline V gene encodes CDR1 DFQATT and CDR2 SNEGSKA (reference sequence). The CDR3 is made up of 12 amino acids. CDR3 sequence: CSARVGQETQYF. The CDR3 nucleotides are TGCAGTGCTCGAGTGGGACAAGAGACCCAGTACTTC.

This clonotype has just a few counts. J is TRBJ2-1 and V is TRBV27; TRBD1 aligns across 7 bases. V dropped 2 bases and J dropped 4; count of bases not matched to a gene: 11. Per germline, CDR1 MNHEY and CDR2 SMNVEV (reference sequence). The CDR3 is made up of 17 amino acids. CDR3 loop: CASSLLQGQPMYNEQFF. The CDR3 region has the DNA TGTGCCAGCAGTTTACTTCAGGGACAGCCCATGTACAATGAGCAGTTCTTC.

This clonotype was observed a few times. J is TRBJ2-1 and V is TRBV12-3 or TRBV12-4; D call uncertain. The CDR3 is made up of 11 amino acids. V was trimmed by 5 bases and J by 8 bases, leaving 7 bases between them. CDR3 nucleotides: TGTGCCAGCAGTGTTTTGGATGAGCAGTTCTTC. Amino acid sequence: CASSVLDEQFF.

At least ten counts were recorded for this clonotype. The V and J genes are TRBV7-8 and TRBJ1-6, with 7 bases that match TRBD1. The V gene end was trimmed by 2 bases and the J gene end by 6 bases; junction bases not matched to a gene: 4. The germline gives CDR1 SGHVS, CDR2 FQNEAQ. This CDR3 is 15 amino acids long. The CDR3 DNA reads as TGTGCCAGCAGCTTAACAGGGGTCGGTAATTCACCCCTCCACTTT. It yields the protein CASSLTGVGNSPLHF. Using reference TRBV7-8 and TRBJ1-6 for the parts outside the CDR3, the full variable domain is GAGVSQSPRYKVAKRGQDVALRCDPISGHVSLFWYQQALGQGPEFLTYFQNEAQLDKSGLPSDRFFAERPEGSVSTLKIQRTQQEDSAVYLCASSLTGVGNSPLHFGNGTRLTVT.

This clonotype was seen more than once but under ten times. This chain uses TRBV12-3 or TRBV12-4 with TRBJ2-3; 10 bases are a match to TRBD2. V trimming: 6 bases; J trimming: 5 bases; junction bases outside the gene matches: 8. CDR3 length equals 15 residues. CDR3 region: CASRLSGGAGDTQYF. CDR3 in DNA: TGTGCCAGCAGACTAAGCGGGGGGGCGGGAGATACGCAGTATTTT.

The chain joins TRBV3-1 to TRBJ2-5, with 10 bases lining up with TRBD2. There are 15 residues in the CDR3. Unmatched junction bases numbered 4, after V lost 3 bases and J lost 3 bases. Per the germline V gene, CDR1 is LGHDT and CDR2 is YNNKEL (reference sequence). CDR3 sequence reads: CASSQGTSVEETQYF. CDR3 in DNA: TGTGCCAGCAGCCAGGGGACTAGCGTTGAAGAGACCCAGTACTTC.

CDR3 nucleotide sequence: TGCGCCAGCAGCCAAGACTTCAGGGAGAACACTGAAGCTTTCTTT. Amino acid sequence: CASSQDFRENTEAFF. The chain employs TRBV4-1 and TRBJ1-1, with D possibly matching TRBD1 (5 bases). This CDR3 is built from 15 residues. Deletions cut 0 bases from V and 1 base from J, with 9 bases between. Germline V gene sequence: CDR1 MGHRA, CDR2 YSYEKL.

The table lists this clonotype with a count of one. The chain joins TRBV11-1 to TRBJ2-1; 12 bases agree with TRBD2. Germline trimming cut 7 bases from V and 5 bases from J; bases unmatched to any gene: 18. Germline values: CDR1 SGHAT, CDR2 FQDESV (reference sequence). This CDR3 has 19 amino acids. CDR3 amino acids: CASTYLTPLAGGINNEQFF. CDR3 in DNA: TGTGCCAGCACCTACTTAACCCCACTAGCGGGGGGAATCAACAATGAGCAGTTCTTC.

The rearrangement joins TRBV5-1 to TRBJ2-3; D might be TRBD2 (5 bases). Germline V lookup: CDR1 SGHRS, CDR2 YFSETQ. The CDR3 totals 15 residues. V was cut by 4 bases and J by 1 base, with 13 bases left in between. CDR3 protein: CASSSDPRGTDTQYF. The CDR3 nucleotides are TGCGCCAGCAGCAGTGACCCGCGGGGCACAGATACGCAGTATTTT.

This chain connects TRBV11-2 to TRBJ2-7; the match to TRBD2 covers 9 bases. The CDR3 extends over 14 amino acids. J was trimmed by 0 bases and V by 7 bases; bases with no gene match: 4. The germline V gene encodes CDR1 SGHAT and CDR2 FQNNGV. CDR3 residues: CASNIAGVSYEQYF. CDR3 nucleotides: TGTGCCAGCAACATAGCGGGAGTCTCCTACGAGCAGTACTTC.

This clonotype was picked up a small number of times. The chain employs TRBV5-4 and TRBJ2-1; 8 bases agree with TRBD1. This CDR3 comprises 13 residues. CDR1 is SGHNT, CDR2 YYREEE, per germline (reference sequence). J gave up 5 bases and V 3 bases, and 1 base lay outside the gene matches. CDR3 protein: CASSSTGDNEQFF. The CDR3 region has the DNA TGTGCCAGCAGCTCGACAGGGGACAATGAGCAGTTCTTC.

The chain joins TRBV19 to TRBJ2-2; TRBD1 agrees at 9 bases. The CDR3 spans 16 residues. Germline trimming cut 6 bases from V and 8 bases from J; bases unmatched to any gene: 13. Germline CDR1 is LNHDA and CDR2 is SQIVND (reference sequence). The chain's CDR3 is CASSRDRVRTKGELFF. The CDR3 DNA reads TGTGCCAGTAGCCGGGACAGGGTACGGACGAAAGGGGAGCTGTTTTTT.

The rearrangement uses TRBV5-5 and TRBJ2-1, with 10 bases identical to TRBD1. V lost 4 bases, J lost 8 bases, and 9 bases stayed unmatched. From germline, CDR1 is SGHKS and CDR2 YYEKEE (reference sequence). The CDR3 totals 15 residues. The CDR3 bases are TGTGCCAGCAGCCGGGGACAGGGGAGTAAGGATGAGCAGTTCTTC. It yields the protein CASSRGQGSKDEQFF.

CDR3: CAISESITGSANNEQFF. The CDR3 DNA sequence: TGTGCCATCAGTGAGTCGATAACGGGGTCGGCAAACAATGAGCAGTTCTTC. The chain links TRBV10-3 to TRBJ2-1; D may be TRBD2 (5 bases). The CDR3 spans 17 residues. Per germline, CDR1 ENHRY and CDR2 SYGVKD. V was cut by 0 bases and J by 5 bases, with 17 bases left in between.

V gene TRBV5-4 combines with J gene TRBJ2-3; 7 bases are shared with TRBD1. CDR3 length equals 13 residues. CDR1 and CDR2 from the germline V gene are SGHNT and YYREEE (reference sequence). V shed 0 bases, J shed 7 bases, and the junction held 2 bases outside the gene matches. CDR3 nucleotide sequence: TGTGCCAGCAGCTTGGACAGGGGAAATACGCAGTATTTT. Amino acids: CASSLDRGNTQYF.